Presented here are 14 T cell receptor beta chains from one specimen sequenced in a study of T cell responses to AZD1222 COVID-19 vaccine. Libraries were prepared by immunoSEQ multiplex PCR; TCRdb keeps only in-frame clonotypes and omits some of them. The sample carries about 140,000 clones, 80% to 95% recorded once. The sample here was peripheral blood, taken 28 days after the second AZD1222 dose. The receptor source for this set is an adult who received the AZD1222 COVID-19 vaccine.

The rearrangement uses TRBV28 and TRBJ1-2; D may be TRBD1 (5 bases). V shed 3 bases and J shed 4 bases, with 18 bases lying between them. CDR1 and CDR2 (germline): MDHEN, SYDVKM. The CDR3 has 16 amino acids. CDR3 in amino acids: CASSFPGRGIGYGYTF. Here the CDR3 DNA reads TGTGCCAGCAGTTTCCCCGGACGGGGGATAGGCTATGGCTACACCTTC.

The gene calls are TRBV4-1 and TRBJ1-3; D is uncertain. The CDR3 contains 16 residues. Germline V gene sequence: CDR1 MGHRA, CDR2 YSYEKL. V gave up 2 bases and J gave up 3 bases, with 14 bases separating them. The CDR3 reads CASSQPGLERGNTIYF. CDR3 nucleotides: TGCGCCAGCAGCCAACCCGGACTTGAACGTGGAAACACCATATATTTT.

The chain couples TRBV28 to TRBJ1-3; TRBD1 might be the D (5 bases). V was trimmed by 2 bases and J by 0 bases, leaving 11 bases between them. Germline V gene sequence: CDR1 MDHEN, CDR2 SYDVKM. The CDR3 consists of 16 residues. The DNA for the CDR3 is TGTGCCAGCAGTTTAAGTTCCAGGGACTCTGGAAACACCATATATTTT. Its translation is CASSLSSRDSGNTIYF.

The rearrangement joins TRBV11-1 to TRBJ1-6; D gene unclear. The germline V gene encodes CDR1 SGHAT and CDR2 FQDESV (reference sequence). V lost 11 bases to trimming and J lost 8 bases, with 16 bases between them. The CDR3 covers 13 residues. The CDR3 loop is CASHEDFDSPLHF. In DNA form, the CDR3 reads TGTGCCTCACATGAGGACTTCGATTCACCCCTCCACTTT. Full variable domain (remainder filled in from reference TRBV11-1 and TRBJ1-6): EAEVAQSPRYKITEKSQAVAFWCDPISGHATLYWYRQILGQGPELLVQFQDESVVDDSQLPKDRFSAERLKGVDSTLKIQPAELGDSAMYLCASHEDFDSPLHFGNGTRLTVT.

This chain connects TRBV19 to TRBJ2-1, with TRBD2 matching 10 bases. The germline V gene has CDR1 LNHDA and CDR2 SQIVND (reference sequence). This CDR3 has 17 residues. V shed 5 bases, J shed 2 bases, and the junction held 9 bases outside the gene matches. In DNA form, the CDR3 reads TGTGCCAGTAGTCCTCCTAGCGGGAGCATCACCTACAATGAGCAGTTCTTC. This translates into CASSPPSGSITYNEQFF.

The chain couples TRBV27 to TRBJ2-7, with D perhaps TRBD2 (5 bases). Trimming pared 3 bases from V and 2 bases from J, leaving 8 bases between. This CDR3 has 13 residues. The germline V gene has CDR1 MNHEY and CDR2 SMNVEV (reference sequence). CDR3 loop: CASSLIGAYEQYF. DNA of the CDR3: TGTGCCAGCAGTTTGATCGGGGCCTACGAGCAGTACTTC.

V usage is TRBV5-1 and J usage is TRBJ1-2; 10 bases are a match to TRBD1. V shed 4 bases and J 3 bases; nucleotides not matched to a gene: 6. This CDR3 spans 15 amino acids. The germline V gene has CDR1 SGHRS and CDR2 YFSETQ. CDR3 in DNA: TGCGCCAGCAGCCAGTCCGGGACAGGGGACTATGGCTACACCTTC. Protein: CASSQSGTGDYGYTF.

The V call is TRBV19, the J call TRBJ2-2, with D possibly matching TRBD2 (6 bases). V was cut by 7 bases and J by 0 bases, with 9 bases left in between. This CDR3 comprises 14 residues. From germline, CDR1 is LNHDA and CDR2 SQIVND (reference sequence). The CDR3 sequence: CASNWGANTGELFF. CDR3 in DNA: TGTGCCAGTAATTGGGGGGCGAACACCGGGGAGCTGTTTTTT.

The J gene is TRBJ2-1, the V gene TRBV9; TRBD2 matches at 10 bases. V lost 2 bases and J lost 2; bases outside the gene matches: 1. The CDR3 totals 15 residues. Germline values: CDR1 SGDLS, CDR2 YYNGEE. CDR3: CASSVTSGTYNEQFF. The CDR3 nucleotides read TGTGCCAGCAGCGTCACTAGCGGGACCTACAATGAGCAGTTCTTC. Together with reference TRBV9 and TRBJ2-1, the CDR3 gives the full variable domain: DSGVTQTPKHLITATGQRVTLRCSPRSGDLSVYWYQQSLDQGLQFLIQYYNGEERAKGNILERFSAQQFPDLHSELNLSSLELGDSALYFCASSVTSGTYNEQFFGPGTRLTVL.

The rearrangement links TRBV3-1 (or the pseudogene TRBV3-2) to TRBJ1-4; D is possibly TRBD1 (5 bases). The CDR3 loop spans 13 amino acids. Germline V gene lookup returns CDR1 LGHDT and CDR2 YNNKEL (reference sequence). Trimming cost V 1 base and J 7 bases, with 7 bases left between them. The CDR3 coding sequence is TGTGCCAGCAGCCAAGTCGGGGGTGAAAAACTGTTTTTT. Amino acid sequence: CASSQVGGEKLFF.

V gene TRBV4-3 combines with J gene TRBJ2-5; a weak D match, TRBD2 (7 bases). CDR1 and CDR2 from the germline V gene are LGHNA and YSLEER. The V gene lost 1 base and the J gene lost 1 base, with 10 bases spanning the gap. The CDR3 contains 15 residues. The CDR3 is CASSQVGGLQETQYF. The CDR3 DNA reads as TGCGCCAGCAGCCAAGTGGGGGGGCTCCAAGAGACCCAGTACTTC.

The chain employs TRBV5-4 and TRBJ2-3, with D possibly being TRBD1 or TRBD2 (7 bases each). The germline gives CDR1 SGHNT, CDR2 YYREEE (reference sequence). CDR3 length: 16 residues. V was cut by 5 bases and J by 0 bases, with 16 bases left in between. The CDR3 DNA follows: TGTGCCAGCAGTTTTGGGAGGGGGCCTAGCACAGATACGCAGTATTTT. This gives the protein CASSFGRGPSTDTQYF.

The chain employs TRBV27 and TRBJ2-3; D is unclear. The CDR3 is 15 residues long. The V gene's germline CDR1 is MNHEY and CDR2 SMNVEV (reference sequence). Trimming took off 4 bases at V and 0 bases at J, with 11 bases between the two ends. The CDR3 bases are TGTGCCAGCAGTTCTTTGCGACAAAGCACAGATACGCAGTATTTT. It specifies CASSSLRQSTDTQYF.

The chain combines TRBV27 with TRBJ2-3, with D unresolved. V lost 0 bases, J lost 0 bases, and 16 bases lay in between. Germline V CDR1 and CDR2: MNHEY, SMNVEV (reference sequence). CDR3 length: 18 amino acids. The DNA of the CDR3 is TGTGCCAGCAGTTTATCGTCCCATGCGAGAACTAGCACAGATACGCAGTATTTT. This translates into CASSLSSHARTSTDTQYF.